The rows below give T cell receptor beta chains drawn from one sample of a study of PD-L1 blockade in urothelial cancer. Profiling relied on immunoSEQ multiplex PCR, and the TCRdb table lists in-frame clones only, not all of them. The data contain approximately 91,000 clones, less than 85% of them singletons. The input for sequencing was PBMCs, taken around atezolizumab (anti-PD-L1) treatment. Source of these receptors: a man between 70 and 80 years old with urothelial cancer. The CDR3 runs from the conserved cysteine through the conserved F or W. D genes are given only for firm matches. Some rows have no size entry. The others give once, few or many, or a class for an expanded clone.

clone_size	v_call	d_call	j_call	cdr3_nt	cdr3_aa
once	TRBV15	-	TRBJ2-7	TGTGCCACCAGCAGAGATCATGGCAGGGGAGTATCCTACGAGCAGTACTTC	CATSRDHGRGVSYEQYF
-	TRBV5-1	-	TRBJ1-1	TGCGCCAGCAGCCACCAAACAGAGAACACTGAAGCTTTCTTT	CASSHQTENTEAFF
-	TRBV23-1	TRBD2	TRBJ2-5	TGCGCCAGCAGTCAACGGGGGGGGACCCAGTACTTC	CASSQRGGTQYF
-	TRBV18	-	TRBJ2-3	TGTGCCAGCTCACCAAACGTCGGGACATCAGATACGCAGTATTTT	CASSPNVGTSDTQYF
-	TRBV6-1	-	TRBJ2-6	TGTGCCGGGTCGTGGGAGGGGGCTGGGGCCAACGTCCTGACTTTC	CAGSWEGAGANVLTF
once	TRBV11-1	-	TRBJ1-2	TGTGCCAGCAGCCGCGATCAGCGGAACTATGGCTACACCTTC	CASSRDQRNYGYTF
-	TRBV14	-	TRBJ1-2	TGTGCCAGCAGCCCAGGGGTTTCCTATGGCTACACCTTC	CASSPGVSYGYTF
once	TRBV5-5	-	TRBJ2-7	TGTGCCAGCAGCTTGGTTGTCAACTACGAGCAGTACTTC	CASSLVVNYEQYF
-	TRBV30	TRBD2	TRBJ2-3	TGTGCCTGGAGTAAAGCGGGACCTGATACGCAGTATTTT	CAWSKAGPDTQYF
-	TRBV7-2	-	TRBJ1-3	TGTGCCAGCAGACCCACAGCTGGCTCTGGAAACACCATATATTTT	CASRPTAGSGNTIYF
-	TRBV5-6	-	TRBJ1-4	TGTGCCAGCAGCTTGGCCGGGGTGGGGGAAAAACTGTTTTTT	CASSLAGVGEKLFF
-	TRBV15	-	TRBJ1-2	TGTGCCACCAGCGGGAGCGGGGCTAACTATGGCTACACCTTC	CATSGSGANYGYTF
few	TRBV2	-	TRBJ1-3	TGTGCCAGTGGGCGGGGAGGGGAAAACACCATATATTTT	CASGRGGENTIYF
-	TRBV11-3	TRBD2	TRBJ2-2	TGTGCCAGCAGAGGCGGGAGGTCGGTCACCGGGGAGCTGTTTTTT	CASRGGRSVTGELFF
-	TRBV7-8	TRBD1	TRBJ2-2	TGTGCCAGCAGCTCTCCGGGACAGGGAGGCACCGGGGAGCTGTTTTTT	CASSSPGQGGTGELFF
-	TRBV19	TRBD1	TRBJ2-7	TGTGCCAGCCGGACCGGGACAGGGGTCGGCGAGCAGTACTTC	CASRTGTGVGEQYF
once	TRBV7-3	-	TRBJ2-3	TGTGCCAGCAGCCGAGGGTTATGGGGCACAGATACGCAGTATTTT	CASSRGLWGTDTQYF
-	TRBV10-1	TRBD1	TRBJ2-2	TGCGCCAGCAGTGAGTCCGGGACAGGGGAACCCGGGGAGCTGTTTTTT	CASSESGTGEPGELFF
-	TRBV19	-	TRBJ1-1	TGTGCCAGTAGTATAACCGGGACTCAGGGCACTGAAGCTTTCTTT	CASSITGTQGTEAFF
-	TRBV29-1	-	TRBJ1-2	TGCAGCGGGGGAGAGGGGGAGAGGGGCTATGGCTACACCTTC	CSGGEGERGYGYTF
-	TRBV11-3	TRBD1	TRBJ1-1	TGTGCCAGCAGCCCAGGGACAGGGCGAGAAGCTTTCTTT	CASSPGTGREAFF
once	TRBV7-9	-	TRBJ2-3	TGTGCCAGCAGCGATCAGCTTTGGGGGCAATTCAGCACAGATACGCAGTATTTT	CASSDQLWGQFSTDTQYF
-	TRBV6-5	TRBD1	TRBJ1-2	TGTGCCAGCAGGGGGACAGGGTTGAGCTATGGCTACACCTTC	CASRGTGLSYGYTF
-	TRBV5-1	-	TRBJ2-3	TGCGCCAGCAGCGTGGACTTCACAGATACGCAGTATTTT	CASSVDFTDTQYF
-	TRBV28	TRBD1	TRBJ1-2	TGTGCCAGCAGTTTATATATGCTGACAGGGCCCCATGGCTACACCTTC	CASSLYMLTGPHGYTF
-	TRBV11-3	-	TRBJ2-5	TGTGCCAGCAGCTTAGGGCAGGGGAGTCCAGAGACCCAGTACTTC	CASSLGQGSPETQYF
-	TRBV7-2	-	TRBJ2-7	TGTGCCAGCAGCTCCCTCCTCCAGGCCGAGCAGTACTTC	CASSSLLQAEQYF
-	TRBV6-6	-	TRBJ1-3	TGTGCCAGCAGATACGAGACTACAGGGAACACCATATATTTT	CASRYETTGNTIYF
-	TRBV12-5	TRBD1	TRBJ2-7	TGTGCTAGCGGACAGGGAGCCTACGAGCAGTACTTC	CASGQGAYEQYF
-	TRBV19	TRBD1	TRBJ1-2	TGTGCCAGTAGAGGAACAGGGGATAACTATGGCTACACCTTC	CASRGTGDNYGYTF
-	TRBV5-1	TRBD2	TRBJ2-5	TGCGCCAGCAGCCTTCTAGGGCTAGCGGGGGGAGAGACCCAGTACTTC	CASSLLGLAGGETQYF